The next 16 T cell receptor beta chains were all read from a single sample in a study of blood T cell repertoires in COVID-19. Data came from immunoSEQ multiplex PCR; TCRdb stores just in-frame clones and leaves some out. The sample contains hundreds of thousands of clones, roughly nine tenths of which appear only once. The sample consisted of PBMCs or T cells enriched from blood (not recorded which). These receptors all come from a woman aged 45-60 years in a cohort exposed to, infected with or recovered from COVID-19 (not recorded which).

CDR3 DNA sequence: TGTGCCAGCAGCAAAGGGACTTGTATTAATGAGCAGTTCTTC. It specifies CASSKGTCINEQFF. V gene TRBV21-1 combines with J gene TRBJ2-1; no check of the table's D call, TRBD2, against the DNA was made. TRBV21-1 is noted as a pseudogene. This CDR3 is built from 14 residues.

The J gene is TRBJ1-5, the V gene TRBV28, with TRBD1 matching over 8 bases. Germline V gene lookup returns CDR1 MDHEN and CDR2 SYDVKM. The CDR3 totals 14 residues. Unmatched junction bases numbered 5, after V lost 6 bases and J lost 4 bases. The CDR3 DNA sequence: TGTGCCAGCAGCCCAGACAGGGGTAATCAGCCCCAGCATTTT. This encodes CASSPDRGNQPQHF.

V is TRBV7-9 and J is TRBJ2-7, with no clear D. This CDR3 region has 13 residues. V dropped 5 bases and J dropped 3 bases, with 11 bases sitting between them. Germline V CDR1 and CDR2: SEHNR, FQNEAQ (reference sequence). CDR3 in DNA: TGTGCCAGCAGCCCCTCACCAGTCTACGAGCAGTACTTC. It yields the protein CASSPSPVYEQYF.

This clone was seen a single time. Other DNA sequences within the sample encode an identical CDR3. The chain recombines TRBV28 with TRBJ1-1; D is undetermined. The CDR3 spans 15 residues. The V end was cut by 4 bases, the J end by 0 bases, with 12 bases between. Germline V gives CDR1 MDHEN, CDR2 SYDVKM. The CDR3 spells CASSSTGGMNTEAFF. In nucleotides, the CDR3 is TGTGCCAGCAGTTCAACGGGTGGCATGAACACTGAAGCTTTCTTT. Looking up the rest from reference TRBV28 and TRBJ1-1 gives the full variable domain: DVKVTQSSRYLVKRTGEKVFLECVQDMDHENMFWYRQDPGLGLRLIYFSYDVKMKEKGDIPEGYSVSREKKERFSLILESASTNQTSMYLCASSSTGGMNTEAFFGQGTRLTVV.

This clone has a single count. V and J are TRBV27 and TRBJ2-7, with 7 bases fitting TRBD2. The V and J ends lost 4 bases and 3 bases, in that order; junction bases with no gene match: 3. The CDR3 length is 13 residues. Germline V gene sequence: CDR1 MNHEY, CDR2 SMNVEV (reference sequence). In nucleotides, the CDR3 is TGTGCCAGCAGTTGGGGAGGGAACTACGAGCAGTACTTC. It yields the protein CASSWGGNYEQYF.

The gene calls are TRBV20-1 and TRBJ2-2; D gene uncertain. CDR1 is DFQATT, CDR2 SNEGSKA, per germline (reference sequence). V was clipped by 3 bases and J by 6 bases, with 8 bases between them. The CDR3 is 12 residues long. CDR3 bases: TGCAGTGCTAGTCTCAGGCCCGGGGAGCTGTTTTTT. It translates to CSASLRPGELFF.

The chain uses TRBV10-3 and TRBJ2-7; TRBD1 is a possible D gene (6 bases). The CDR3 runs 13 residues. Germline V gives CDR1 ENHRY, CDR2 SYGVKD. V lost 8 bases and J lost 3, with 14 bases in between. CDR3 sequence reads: CAIGSGQHYEQYF. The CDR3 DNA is TGTGCCATCGGTAGTGGACAGCACTACGAGCAGTACTTC.

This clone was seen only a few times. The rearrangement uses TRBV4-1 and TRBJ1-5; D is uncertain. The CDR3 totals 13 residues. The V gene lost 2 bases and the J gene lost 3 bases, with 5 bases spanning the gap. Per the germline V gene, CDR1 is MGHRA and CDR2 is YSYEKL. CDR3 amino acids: CASSQTFNQPQHF. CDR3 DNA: TGCGCCAGCAGCCAAACTTTCAATCAGCCCCAGCATTTT.

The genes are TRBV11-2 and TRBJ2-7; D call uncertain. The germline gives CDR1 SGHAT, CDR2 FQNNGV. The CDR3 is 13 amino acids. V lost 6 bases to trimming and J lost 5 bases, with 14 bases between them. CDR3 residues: CASRSTPLNEQYF. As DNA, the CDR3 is TGTGCCAGCAGATCAACGCCCCTAAACGAGCAGTACTTC.

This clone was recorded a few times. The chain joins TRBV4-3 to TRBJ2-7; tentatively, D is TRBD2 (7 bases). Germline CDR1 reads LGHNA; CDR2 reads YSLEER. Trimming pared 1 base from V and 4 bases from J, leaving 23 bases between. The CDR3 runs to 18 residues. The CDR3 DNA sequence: TGCGCCAGCAGCCAAGTAGCAGGGGAGGGGGTTCTGGAGTACGAGCAGTACTTC. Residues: CASSQVAGEGVLEYEQYF.

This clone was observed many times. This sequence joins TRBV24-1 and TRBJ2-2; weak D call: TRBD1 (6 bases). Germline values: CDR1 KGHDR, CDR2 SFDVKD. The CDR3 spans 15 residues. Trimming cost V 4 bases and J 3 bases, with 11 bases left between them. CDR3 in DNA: TGTGCCACCAGTGACGCCGGACAGTACACCGGGGAGCTGTTTTTT. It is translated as CATSDAGQYTGELFF.

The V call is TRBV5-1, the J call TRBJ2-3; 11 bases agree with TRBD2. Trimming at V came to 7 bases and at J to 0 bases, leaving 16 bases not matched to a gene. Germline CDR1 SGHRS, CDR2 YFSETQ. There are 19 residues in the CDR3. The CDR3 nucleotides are TGCGCCAGCGCTGGACTAGCGGGTAACCCGCCCCCCAGCACAGATACGCAGTATTTT. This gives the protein CASAGLAGNPPPSTDTQYF. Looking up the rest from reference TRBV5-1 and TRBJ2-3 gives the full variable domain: KAGVTQTPRYLIKTRGQQVTLSCSPISGHRSVSWYQQTPGQGLQFLFEYFSETQRNKGNFPGRFSGRQFSNSRSEMNVSTLELGDSALYLCASAGLAGNPPPSTDTQYFGPGTRLTVL.

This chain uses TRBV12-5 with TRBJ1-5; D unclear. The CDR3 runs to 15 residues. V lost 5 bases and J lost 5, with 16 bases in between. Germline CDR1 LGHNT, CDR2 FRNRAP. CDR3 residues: CASGPRGFPYQPQHF. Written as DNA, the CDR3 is TGTGCTAGTGGTCCCCGCGGCTTCCCGTATCAGCCCCAGCATTTT. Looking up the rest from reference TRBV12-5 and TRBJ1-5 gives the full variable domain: DARVTQTPRHKVTEMGQEVTMRCQPILGHNTVFWYRQTMMQGLELLAYFRNRAPLDDSGMPKDRFSAEMPDATLATLKIQPSEPRDSAVYFCASGPRGFPYQPQHFGDGTRLSIL.

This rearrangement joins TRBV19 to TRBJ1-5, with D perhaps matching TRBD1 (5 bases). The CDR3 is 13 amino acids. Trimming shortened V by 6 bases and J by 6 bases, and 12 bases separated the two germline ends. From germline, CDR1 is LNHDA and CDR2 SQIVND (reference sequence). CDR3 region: CASRPRVAQPQHF. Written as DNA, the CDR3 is TGTGCCAGTAGACCCAGGGTAGCTCAGCCCCAGCATTTT. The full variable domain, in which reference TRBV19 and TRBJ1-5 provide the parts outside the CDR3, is DGGITQSPKYLFRKEGQNVTLSCEQNLNHDAMYWYRQDPGQGLRLIYYSQIVNDFQKGDIAEGYSVSREKKESFPLTVTSAQKNPTAFYLCASRPRVAQPQHFGDGTRLSIL.

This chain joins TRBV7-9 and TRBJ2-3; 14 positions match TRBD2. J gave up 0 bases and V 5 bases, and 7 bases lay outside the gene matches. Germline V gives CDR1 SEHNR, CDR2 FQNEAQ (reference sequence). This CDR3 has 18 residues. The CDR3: CASSGLGTSGGSTDTQYF. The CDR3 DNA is TGTGCCAGCAGCGGTCTTGGGACTAGCGGGGGTAGCACAGATACGCAGTATTTT.

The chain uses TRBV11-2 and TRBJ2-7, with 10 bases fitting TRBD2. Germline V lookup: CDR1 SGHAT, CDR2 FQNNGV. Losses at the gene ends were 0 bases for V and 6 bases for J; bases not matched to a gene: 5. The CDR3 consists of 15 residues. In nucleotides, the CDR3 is TGTGCCAGCAGCTTAGACCTAGCGGGAGCTGGCGAGCAGTACTTC. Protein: CASSLDLAGAGEQYF.